This T cell receptor beta chain was sequenced for a study of blood T cells in healthy people across ages. Study at large: Capture via template switching afforded approximately one barcoded beta molecule per two T cells.

This CDR3 has 14 amino acids. V gave up 3 bases and J gave up 5 bases, with 11 bases separating them. The use of a sample-barcoded 5' primer and a J-beta primer mix characterized a second PCR of about 6 to 12 cycles. Every cDNA molecule carried a tag from a template-switch adaptor bearing 12 random nucleotides. TCRdb used MiXCR to reprocess the 5' RACE reads, holding one entry per CDR3 protein. The repertoire holds around 1,500,000 distinct CDR3 sequences, with approximately 30% as singletons. This clonotype is a singleton in its sample. The antigen is undetermined. This may be a read error, as it is one base from a much larger clone. General study points: The recorded TCR beta diversity per million T cells decreased in a roughly linear manner with age.

Every sample yielded at least 6 million isolated PBMCs. V usage is TRBV12-3 or TRBV12-4 and J usage is TRBJ2-1; possibly TRBD2 for D (5 bases). The sequence derives from a woman aged 30 to 39 in good health. Sequencing used blood. The CDR3 spells CASSFERGNNEQFF. CDR3 coding DNA: TGTGCCAGCAGTTTTGAGCGAGGGAACAATGAGCAGTTCTTC.